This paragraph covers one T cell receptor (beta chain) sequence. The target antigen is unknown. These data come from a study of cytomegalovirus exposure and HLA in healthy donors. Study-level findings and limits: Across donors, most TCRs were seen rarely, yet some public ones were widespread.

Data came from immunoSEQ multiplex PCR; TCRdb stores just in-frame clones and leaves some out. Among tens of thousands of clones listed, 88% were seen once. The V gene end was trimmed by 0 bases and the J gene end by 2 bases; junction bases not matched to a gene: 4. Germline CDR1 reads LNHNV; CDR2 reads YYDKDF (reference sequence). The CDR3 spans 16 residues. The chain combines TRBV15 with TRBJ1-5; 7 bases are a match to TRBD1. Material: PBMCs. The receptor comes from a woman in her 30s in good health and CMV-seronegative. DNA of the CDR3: TGTGCCACCAGCAGAGATGCCAGGGGGGGCAATCAGCCCCAGCATTTT. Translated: CATSRDARGGNQPQHF. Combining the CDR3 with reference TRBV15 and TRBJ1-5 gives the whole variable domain DAMVIQNPRYQVTQFGKPVTLSCSQTLNHNVMYWYQQKSSQAPKLLFHYYDKDFNNEADTPDNFQSRRPNTSFCFLDIRSPGLGDTAMYLCATSRDARGGNQPQHFGDGTRLSIL.